The rows below give T cell receptor beta chains drawn from one sample of a study of control samples from healthy donors and cancer patients. Profiled with immunoSEQ multiplex PCR; TCRdb holds only in-frame clones, not every one. The top ten clones hold about 36% of a sample with tens of thousands of clones, about 81% of them seen once. Material: PBMCs. The source of these receptors is a man aged 70 or older with lung cancer. Each CDR3 is given with its conserved first and last residue. Fields, in order: clone size, V gene, D gene, J gene, CDR3 protein, CDR3 DNA. D genes are given only for firm matches. Expanded clones get a size class; other rows say once, few or many, or leave the size out.

once	TRBV6-5	NA	TRBJ1-2	CASTRTGFNYGYTF	TGTGCCAGCACTCGAACAGGGTTCAACTATGGCTACACCTTC
once	TRBV9	NA	TRBJ2-2	CASSVEAGYTGELFF	TGTGCCAGCAGCGTAGAGGCAGGGTACACCGGGGAGCTGTTTTTT
NA	TRBV10-2	NA	TRBJ1-6	CASQPIGSYNSPLHF	TGCGCCAGCCAACCGATCGGCTCCTATAATTCACCCCTCCACTTT
NA	TRBV28	NA	TRBJ1-2	CASSLDRTYGYTF	TGTGCCAGCAGTTTAGACAGGACCTATGGCTACACCTTC
NA	TRBV6-1	TRBD1	TRBJ1-2	CASSESRGVDGYTF	TGTGCCAGCAGTGAAAGCAGGGGGGTTGATGGCTACACCTTC
NA	TRBV5-1	NA	TRBJ2-2	CASSLEDPRELFF	TGCGCCAGCAGCTTGGAGGACCCCCGGGAGCTGTTTTTT
once	TRBV4-2	NA	TRBJ2-7	CASSQEILSYEQYF	TGTGCCAGCAGCCAAGAAATTCTCTCCTACGAGCAGTACTTC
NA	TRBV11-2	TRBD1	TRBJ2-1	CASSQNRDRAYNEQFF	TGTGCCAGCAGCCAGAACCGGGACAGGGCCTACAATGAGCAGTTCTTC
NA	TRBV18	TRBD1	TRBJ1-4	CASSGDSRLF	TGTGCCAGCTCAGGGGACAGTCGTCTTTTT
NA	TRBV21-1	NA	TRBJ2-1	CASSKVVLMGNEQFF	TGTGCCAGCAGCAAAGTAGTCCTTATGGGGAATGAGCAGTTCTTC
NA	TRBV3-1/TRBV3-2	NA	TRBJ1-1	CASSQGVLQTAEAFF	TGTGCCAGCAGCCAGGGTGTCTTGCAGACCGCTGAAGCTTTCTTT
NA	TRBV7-8	NA	TRBJ1-5	CASSATGINQPQHF	TGTGCCAGCAGCGCAACAGGAATCAATCAGCCCCAGCATTTT
NA	TRBV11-2	NA	TRBJ2-2	CASSRPRAGELFF	TGTGCCAGCAGCCGCCCGCGAGCCGGGGAGCTGTTTTTT
NA	TRBV19	TRBD2	TRBJ2-3	CASRELAGSTDTQYF	TGTGCCAGTAGAGAACTAGCGGGGAGCACAGATACGCAGTATTTT
NA	TRBV19	NA	TRBJ1-3	CASSRSDSGNTIYF	TGTGCCAGTAGTCGGAGTGACTCTGGAAACACCATATATTTT
NA	TRBV30	TRBD1	TRBJ1-2	CAWSRQGARDGYTF	TGTGCCTGGAGTCGACAGGGGGCAAGGGATGGCTACACCTTC
few	TRBV5-1	NA	TRBJ2-7	CASSFWYGEADEQYF	TGCGCCAGCAGCTTCTGGTACGGTGAGGCAGACGAGCAGTACTTC
NA	TRBV7-2	NA	TRBJ1-1	CASSRTMNTEAFF	TGTGCCAGCAGCCGAACCATGAACACTGAAGCTTTCTTT
NA	TRBV6-4	TRBD1	TRBJ1-6	CASSADRGDSPLHF	TGTGCCAGCAGTGCTGACAGGGGGGATTCACCCCTCCACTTT
NA	TRBV6-2/TRBV6-3	TRBD1	TRBJ2-7	CASCPKGGTLNIVGTGRVNGEQYF	TGTGCCAGCTGCCCAAAGGGCGGGACCCTCAACATTGTGGGGACAGGGAGGGTGAACGGGGAGCAGTACTTC
NA	TRBV3-1/TRBV3-2	NA	TRBJ1-1	CASSLGSGGTAEAFF	TGTGCCAGCAGCCTCGGGTCCGGGGGAACTGCTGAAGCTTTCTTT
NA	TRBV2	TRBD2	TRBJ2-2	CASTRTSGNSWKLFF	TGTGCCAGCACCCGGACTAGCGGGAATTCGTGGAAGCTGTTTTTT
NA	TRBV4-3	NA	TRBJ1-2	CASSQDLIGSAARGYTF	TGCGCCAGCAGCCAAGATTTGATAGGGTCGGCCGCCCGTGGCTACACCTTC
NA	TRBV4-3	NA	TRBJ2-1	CASSQGATGANNEQFF	TGCGCCAGCAGCCAAGGGGCGACAGGCGCGAACAATGAGCAGTTCTTC
NA	TRBV18	TRBD1	TRBJ2-5	CASSLDRGLRETQYF	TGTGCCAGCTCACTCGACAGGGGGCTACGGGAGACCCAGTACTTC
NA	TRBV6-6	TRBD1	TRBJ1-2	CASSYQRTGDYGYTF	TGTGCCAGCAGTTATCAGCGGACAGGCGACTATGGCTACACCTTC
NA	TRBV6-6	TRBD1	TRBJ1-3	CASSSRQGDSGNTIYF	TGTGCCAGCAGCTCGAGACAGGGTGACTCTGGAAACACCATATATTTT
NA	TRBV6-1	NA	TRBJ1-4	CASSDLPGPNEKLFF	TGTGCCAGCAGTGACCTTCCAGGGCCGAATGAAAAACTGTTTTTT
NA	TRBV4-1	NA	TRBJ2-7	CASSQARTGPNYEQYF	TGCGCCAGCAGCCAGGCCCGAACAGGGCCAAACTACGAGCAGTACTTC
NA	TRBV21-1	NA	TRBJ1-1	CASSSTREQNTEAFF	TGTGCCAGCAGCAGTACACGAGAACAGAACACTGAAGCTTTCTTT
NA	TRBV4-1	TRBD2	TRBJ2-5	CASSQGSGGTGETQYF	TGCGCCAGCAGCCAAGGTAGCGGGGGGACGGGAGAGACCCAGTACTTC
NA	TRBV5-1	TRBD1	TRBJ2-7	CASSESGTGYYEQYF	TGCGCCAGCAGCGAGTCCGGGACAGGGTACTACGAGCAGTACTTC
NA	TRBV6-5	NA	TRBJ1-1	CASSPIRAGGTEAFF	TGTGCCAGCAGTCCGATTCGGGCGGGGGGCACTGAAGCTTTCTTT
few	TRBV7-9	TRBD1	TRBJ2-7	CASSPGTGSSYEQYF	TGTGCCAGCAGTCCCGGGACAGGGAGCTCCTACGAGCAGTACTTC
NA	TRBV6-6	NA	TRBJ2-7	CASSYAGWGYEQYF	TGTGCCAGCAGTTACGCAGGGTGGGGTTACGAGCAGTACTTC
NA	TRBV7-9	TRBD2	TRBJ2-1	CASSLGTSGVGNEQFF	TGTGCCAGCAGCTTAGGGACTAGCGGGGTTGGCAATGAGCAGTTCTTC
NA	TRBV6-5	TRBD1	TRBJ2-7	CASSRWTGWEQYF	TGTGCCAGCAGTCGCTGGACAGGGTGGGAGCAGTACTTC
NA	TRBV6-5	NA	TRBJ2-2	CASKEQGSAGELFF	TGTGCCAGCAAGGAACAGGGCTCCGCCGGGGAGCTGTTTTTT
NA	TRBV7-9	NA	TRBJ2-5	CASRASKTQYF	TGTGCCAGTCGTGCGAGCAAGACCCAGTACTTC
NA	TRBV6-2/TRBV6-3	TRBD2	TRBJ2-3	CASSYSGAGASTDTQYF	TGTGCCAGCAGTTACTCAGGAGCGGGAGCTTCCACAGATACGCAGTATTTT